A single sample gave rise to the 21 T cell receptor beta chains below, sequenced in a study of T-cell reconstitution after alpha-beta-depleted transplantation in children listed by TCRdb under 2016. The library relied on PCR. TCRdb records Illumina HiSeq 2500 as the sequencer. TCR library preparation used molecular barcoding, with unique molecular identifiers applied to normalize quantification of the TCRbeta repertoire. TCRdb cleaned the public reads at Q25 with fastp, built clones with MiXCR and kept in-frame beta chains. CDR3 protein sequences are deduplicated, and each keeps its most common genes and DNA. Recorded for this sample are about 980,000 distinct CDR3 sequences; about 29% of them occurred a single time. Around 30% of the sample is in the top ten clones. The intended sense of this specimen's treatment or condition label: allogeneic hematopoietic cell transplantation with graft depleted of TCRalphabeta T cells and CD19 B cells.

The sequences come from PBMCs, mostly from graft donor cells, collected 360 days after TCRalphabeta/CD19-depleted stem cell transplant. The source of these receptors is a boy under three years old who had a stem cell transplant for SCID, so the T cells may come from the graft donor.

There are a few counts of this clonotype. This chain uses TRBV20-1 with TRBJ1-1; weak D call: TRBD1 (6 bases). The CDR3 runs 14 residues. V lost 0 bases, J lost 6 bases, and 14 bases lay in between. Germline V gene data show CDR1 as DFQATT and CDR2 as SNEGSKA (reference sequence). The chain's CDR3 is CSARDRRGWAEAFF. For the CDR3, the DNA is TGCAGTGCTAGAGATCGCAGGGGATGGGCTGAAGCTTTCTTT.

The chain recombines TRBV27 with TRBJ2-5; a possible D gene is TRBD2 (5 bases). The length of the CDR3 is 14 residues. Trimming pared 5 bases from V and 5 bases from J, leaving 15 bases between. From germline, CDR1 is MNHEY and CDR2 SMNVEV (reference sequence). CDR3 region: CASSNRGLGETQYF. Written as DNA, the CDR3 is TGTGCCAGCAGTAACCGAGGACTCGGGGAGACCCAGTACTTC.

V and J are TRBV6-2 or TRBV6-3 and TRBJ2-4, with 9 bases that match TRBD1. CDR3 size: 15 residues. The germline CDR1 and CDR2 sequences are MNHEY and SVGEGT. After removal of 6 bases from V and 5 bases from J, the junction contained 8 bases not matched to a gene. The DNA for the CDR3 is TGTGCCAGCAGCAACCCACGGACAGGGGAAAACATTCAGTACTTC. This codes for CASSNPRTGENIQYF.

A few counts support this clonotype. The chain recombines TRBV9 with TRBJ2-1; TRBD1 aligns across 7 bases. The CDR3 has 15 residues. Per germline, CDR1 SGDLS and CDR2 YYNGEE. J was trimmed by 4 bases and V by 4 bases; bases with no gene match: 8. CDR3 amino acids: CASSPAPGGYNEQFF. The CDR3 DNA follows: TGTGCCAGCAGCCCAGCGCCAGGGGGTTACAATGAGCAGTTCTTC.

This clonotype was detected a few times. The V gene is TRBV12-3 or TRBV12-4, the J gene TRBJ1-4, with D maybe TRBD1 (6 bases). Trimming pared 8 bases from V and 3 bases from J, leaving 13 bases between. The CDR3 totals 14 residues. The CDR3 reads CASWPGGPNEKLFF. DNA of the CDR3: TGTGCCAGCTGGCCCGGGGGCCCTAATGAAAAACTGTTTTTT.

There are a few counts of this clonotype. The V and J genes are TRBV5-4 and TRBJ1-5; no definite D call. With 2 bases removed from V and 3 bases from J, the gap between germline ends came to 9 bases. Per the germline V gene, CDR1 is SGHNT and CDR2 is YYREEE (reference sequence). The CDR3 loop spans 14 amino acids. The CDR3 sequence is CASSLSTFNQPQHF. The CDR3 DNA follows: TGTGCCAGCAGCTTATCGACCTTCAATCAGCCCCAGCATTTT.

The chain recombines TRBV20-1 with TRBJ2-5, with D possibly being TRBD2 (6 bases). The germline V and J ends were trimmed by 3 bases and 1 base, with 18 bases remaining between them. This CDR3 is 16 amino acids long. Germline loops: CDR1 DFQATT, CDR2 SNEGSKA (reference sequence). The CDR3 here is CSASTLTPGLQETQYF. As DNA, the CDR3 is TGCAGTGCTAGTACGCTCACTCCGGGACTCCAAGAGACCCAGTACTTC.

V usage is TRBV27 and J usage is TRBJ2-7; TRBD2 might be the D (5 bases). The V gene lost 6 bases and the J gene lost 1 base, with 16 bases spanning the gap. The CDR3 is 15 residues long. Germline CDR1 is MNHEY and CDR2 is SMNVEV (reference sequence). CDR3 region: CASRPEGLGSYEQYF. Written as DNA, the CDR3 is TGTGCCAGCAGACCTGAGGGTTTAGGTTCCTACGAGCAGTACTTC.

This rearrangement joins TRBV15 to TRBJ2-2; D is undetermined. Germline V CDR1 and CDR2: LNHNV, YYDKDF (reference sequence). The V end lost 0 bases, the J end lost 5 bases, and 7 bases lay between the germline ends. CDR3 length equals 14 residues. The CDR3 nucleotides read TGTGCCACCAGCAGAGATGTGGGTACCGGGGAGCTGTTTTTT. Amino acid sequence: CATSRDVGTGELFF.

This clonotype has only a few counts. This chain connects TRBV18 to TRBJ2-1; D uncertain. The CDR3 length is 15 residues. The germline V and J ends were trimmed by 6 bases and 5 bases, with 17 bases remaining between them. CDR1 and CDR2 from the germline V gene are KGHSH and LQKENI. In DNA form, the CDR3 reads TGTGCCAGCTCGCACCGACTGACTCAAGACAATGAGCAGTTCTTC. This codes for CASSHRLTQDNEQFF.

The chain is built from TRBV18 and TRBJ1-5; tentatively, D is TRBD1 (5 bases). Germline CDR1 is KGHSH and CDR2 is LQKENI. V gave up 6 bases and J gave up 4 bases, with 16 bases separating them. The CDR3 length is 15 residues. The CDR3 sequence: CASSISQGSNQPQHF. The CDR3 bases are TGTGCCAGCTCTATCTCCCAGGGCTCTAATCAGCCCCAGCATTTT.

This chain connects TRBV12-3 or TRBV12-4 to TRBJ2-5, with unresolved D. Trimming pared 3 bases from V and 1 base from J, leaving 9 bases between. The CDR3 runs to 14 residues. The CDR3 DNA reads TGTGCCAGCAGTTTTACAGCCCTCCAAGAGACCCAGTACTTC. Amino acid sequence: CASSFTALQETQYF.

This sequence joins TRBV12-3 or TRBV12-4 and TRBJ1-6; D perhaps matches TRBD1 (6 bases). The CDR3 is 14 amino acids. Between the trimmed V and J ends, which lost 3 bases and 8 bases, there was a span of 11 bases. CDR3 bases: TGTGCCAGCAGTTTCCAGGAGGGGGATTCACCCCTCCACTTT. Translation: CASSFQEGDSPLHF.

This clonotype was seen a few times. The chain uses TRBV7-2 and TRBJ2-5; D may be TRBD1 (5 bases). V gave up 3 bases and J gave up 3 bases, with 8 bases separating them. The CDR3 has 13 residues. CDR1 and CDR2 from the germline V gene are SGHTA and FQGNSA. The CDR3, as DNA: TGTGCCAGCAGCTTTGCCAGGGAAGAGACCCAGTACTTC. This gives the protein CASSFAREETQYF.

This clonotype came up a few times. The chain uses TRBV20-1 and TRBJ2-5; weak D call: TRBD2 (6 bases). Trimming shortened V by 7 bases and J by 3 bases, and 15 bases separated the two germline ends. The CDR3 is 13 residues long. The germline V gene has CDR1 DFQATT and CDR2 SNEGSKA (reference sequence). The CDR3 DNA sequence: TGCAGTGTCGACGGGACTGGGAAAGAGACCCAGTACTTC. As protein: CSVDGTGKETQYF.

This rearrangement joins TRBV10-3 to TRBJ2-1; 9 bases are a match to TRBD2. The CDR3 is 12 amino acids. The germline gives CDR1 ENHRY, CDR2 SYGVKD. The junction had 2 bases not matched to a gene; V was cut back by 2 bases and J by 12 bases. The CDR3 coding sequence is TGTGCCATCAGTGAGGCGGGGGGGCGGCAGTTCTTC. Translation gives CAISEAGGRQFF.

This clonotype was counted a few times. The DNA of the CDR3 is TGTGCCAGCAGGAGGGAGGTAGGGCCCCTCCACTTT. Translating gives CASRREVGPLHF. The genes are TRBV28 and TRBJ1-6; D unclear. The CDR3 is 12 residues long. From germline, CDR1 is MDHEN and CDR2 SYDVKM. Trimming cost V 6 bases and J 13 bases, with 13 bases left between them.

This clonotype was detected a few times. The chain combines TRBV20-1 with TRBJ2-2; D unclear. Looked up from germline, CDR1 is DFQATT and CDR2 is SNEGSKA (reference sequence). The CDR3 is made up of 15 amino acids. Trimming stripped 2 bases from V and 3 bases from J, with 13 bases between. In DNA form, the CDR3 reads TGCAGTGCTAGATATCAGGCCCGGGACACCGGGGAGCTGTTTTTT. Its protein product is CSARYQARDTGELFF.

This clonotype was seen at least ten times. In DNA, the CDR3 is TGTGCCAGCAGTCCGGACAGCATGAACACTGAAGCTTTCTTT. Translation gives CASSPDSMNTEAFF. The V call is TRBV18, the J call TRBJ1-1, with D possibly TRBD1 on 6 matching bases. Germline CDR1 and CDR2: KGHSH and LQKENI. This CDR3 has 14 residues. V was trimmed by 8 bases and J by 0 bases, leaving 13 bases between them.

This clonotype has a handful of counts. This sequence joins TRBV12-3 or TRBV12-4 and TRBJ2-7; 9 bases are a match to TRBD1. The CDR3 has 15 amino acids. The trim removed 5 bases at V and 3 bases at J, leaving 8 bases unmatched. The chain's CDR3 is CASSKLDRGDYEQYF. The CDR3 nucleotides are TGTGCCAGCAGTAAACTCGACAGGGGGGACTACGAGCAGTACTTC.

This clonotype was seen only a few times. J is TRBJ1-2 and V is TRBV7-6; D call uncertain. The length of the CDR3 is 13 residues. Germline loops: CDR1 SGHVS, CDR2 FNYEAQ. V lost 0 bases and J 4 bases, leaving 6 bases between the germline ends. CDR3: CASSLADTYGYTF. The CDR3 DNA reads as TGTGCCAGCAGCTTAGCGGATACCTATGGCTACACCTTC. Looking up the rest from reference TRBV7-6 and TRBJ1-2 gives the full variable domain: GAGVSQSPRYKVTKRGQDVALRCDPISGHVSLYWYRQALGQGPEFLTYFNYEAQQDKSGLPNDRFSAERPEGSISTLTIQRTEQRDSAMYRCASSLADTYGYTFGSGTRLTVV.